This entry concerns a single T cell receptor (beta chain). Its specificity is unknown. Assay used: immunoSEQ multiplex PCR; TCRdb lists only in-frame clones, some missing. This table has 90,000 to 100,000 clones, about four fifths appearing once. The entry originates in a study of OX40 agonist ivuxolimab in advanced cancers. Study-level points and caveats: Among the lowest peripheral clonal expansion occurred in 0.1-3.0 mg/kg partial responders.

Trimming left V 5 bases short and J 4 bases short, with 12 bases between. CDR1 LNHDA and CDR2 SQIVND come from the germline V gene (reference sequence). The CDR3 contains 14 residues. Sequencing was performed on CD4+ or CD8+ T cells sorted from blood, taken in a trial of the OX40 agonist ivuxolimab. The chain carries TRBV19 and TRBJ2-1; D is perhaps TRBD2 (6 bases). The origin of this receptor is an adult with an advanced solid tumor such as melanoma, head and neck, liver or kidney cancer. The CDR3 spells CASSRREVYNEQFF. CDR3 in DNA: TGTGCCAGTAGTCGCAGGGAGGTTTACAATGAGCAGTTCTTC.